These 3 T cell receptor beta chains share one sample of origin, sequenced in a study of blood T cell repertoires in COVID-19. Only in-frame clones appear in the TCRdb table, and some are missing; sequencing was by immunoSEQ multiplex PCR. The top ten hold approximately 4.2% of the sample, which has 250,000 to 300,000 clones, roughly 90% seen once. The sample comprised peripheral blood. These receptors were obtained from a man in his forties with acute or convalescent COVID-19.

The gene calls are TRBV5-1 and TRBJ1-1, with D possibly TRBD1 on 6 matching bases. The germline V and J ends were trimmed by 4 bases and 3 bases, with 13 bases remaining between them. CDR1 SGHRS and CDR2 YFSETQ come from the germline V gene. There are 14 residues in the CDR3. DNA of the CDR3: TGCGCCAGCAGCCTGACAGGCTTGGACACTGAAGCTTTCTTT. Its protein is CASSLTGLDTEAFF.

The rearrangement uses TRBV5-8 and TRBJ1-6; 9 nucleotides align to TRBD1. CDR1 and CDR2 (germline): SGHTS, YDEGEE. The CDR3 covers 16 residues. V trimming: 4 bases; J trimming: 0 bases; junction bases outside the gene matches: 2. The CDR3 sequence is CASSRTGASYNSPLHF. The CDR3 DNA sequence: TGTGCCAGCAGCCGGACAGGGGCCTCCTATAATTCACCCCTCCACTTT.

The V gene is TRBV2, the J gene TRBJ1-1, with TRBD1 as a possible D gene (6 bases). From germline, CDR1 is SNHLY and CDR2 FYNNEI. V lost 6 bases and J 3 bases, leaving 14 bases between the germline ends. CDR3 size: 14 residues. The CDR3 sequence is CASSGQFLYTEAFF. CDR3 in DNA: TGTGCCAGCAGCGGACAGTTTTTATACACTGAAGCTTTCTTT.